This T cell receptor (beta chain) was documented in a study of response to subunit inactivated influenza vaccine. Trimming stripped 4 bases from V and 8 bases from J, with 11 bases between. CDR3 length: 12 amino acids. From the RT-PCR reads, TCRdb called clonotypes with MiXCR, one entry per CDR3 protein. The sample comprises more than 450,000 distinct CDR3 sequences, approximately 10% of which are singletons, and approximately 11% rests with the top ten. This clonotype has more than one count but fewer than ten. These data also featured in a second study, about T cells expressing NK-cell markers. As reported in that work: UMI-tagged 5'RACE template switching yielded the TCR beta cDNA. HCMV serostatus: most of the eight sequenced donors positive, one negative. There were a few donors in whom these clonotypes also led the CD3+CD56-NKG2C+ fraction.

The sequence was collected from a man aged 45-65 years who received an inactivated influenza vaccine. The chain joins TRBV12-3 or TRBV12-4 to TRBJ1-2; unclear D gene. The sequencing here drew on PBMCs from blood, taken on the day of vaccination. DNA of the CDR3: TGTGCCAGCAGTTCCCCCCCCGGAGGCTACACCTTC. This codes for CASSSPPGGYTF.